Sequencing of this T cell receptor (beta chain) was carried out in a study of blood T cell repertoires in COVID-19. In the study overall: The analysed material was cDNA or gDNA that came from T cells, B-cell-depleted T cells, or PBMCs.

V was pared by 1 base and J by 6 bases, with 4 bases of the junction left unmatched. Per the germline V gene, CDR1 is SGHRS and CDR2 is YFSETQ. The CDR3 has 15 amino acids. Assay used: immunoSEQ multiplex PCR; TCRdb lists only in-frame clones, some missing. Of some 300,000 clones listed, 75% to 90% are singletons. The chain is built from TRBV5-1 and TRBJ1-4; 9 bases fit TRBD1. The sequencing input was PBMCs or T cells enriched from blood (not recorded which). The TCR sequence derives from a middle-aged woman who had recovered from COVID-19. CDR3 sequence (DNA): TGCGCCAGCAGCTTGAAGGGACAGGGTGATGAAAAACTGTTTTTT. Translating gives CASSLKGQGDEKLFF. Full variable domain (missing parts from reference TRBV5-1 and TRBJ1-4): KAGVTQTPRYLIKTRGQQVTLSCSPISGHRSVSWYQQTPGQGLQFLFEYFSETQRNKGNFPGRFSGRQFSNSRSEMNVSTLELGDSALYLCASSLKGQGDEKLFFGSGTQLSVL.